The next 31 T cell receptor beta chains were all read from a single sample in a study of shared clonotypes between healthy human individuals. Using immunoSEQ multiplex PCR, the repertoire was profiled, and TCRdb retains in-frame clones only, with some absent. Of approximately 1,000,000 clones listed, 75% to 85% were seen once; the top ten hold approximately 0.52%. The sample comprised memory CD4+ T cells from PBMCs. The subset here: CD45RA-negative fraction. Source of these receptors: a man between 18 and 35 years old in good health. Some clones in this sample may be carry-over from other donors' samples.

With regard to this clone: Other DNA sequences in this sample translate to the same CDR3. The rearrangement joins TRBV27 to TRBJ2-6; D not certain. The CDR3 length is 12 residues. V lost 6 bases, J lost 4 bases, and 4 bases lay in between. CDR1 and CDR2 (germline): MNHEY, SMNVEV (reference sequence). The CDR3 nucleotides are TGTGCCAGCAGCTCCGGGGCCAACGTCCTGACTTTC. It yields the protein CASSSGANVLTF.

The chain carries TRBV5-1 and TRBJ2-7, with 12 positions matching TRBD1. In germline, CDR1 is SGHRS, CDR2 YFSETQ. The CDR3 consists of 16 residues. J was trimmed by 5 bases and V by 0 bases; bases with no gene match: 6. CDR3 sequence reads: CASSLDRGQGANEQYF. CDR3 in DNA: TGCGCCAGCAGCTTGGACCGGGGACAGGGGGCAAACGAGCAGTACTTC. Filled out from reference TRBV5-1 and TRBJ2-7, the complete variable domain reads KAGVTQTPRYLIKTRGQQVTLSCSPISGHRSVSWYQQTPGQGLQFLFEYFSETQRNKGNFPGRFSGRQFSNSRSEMNVSTLELGDSALYLCASSLDRGQGANEQYFGPGTRLTVT.

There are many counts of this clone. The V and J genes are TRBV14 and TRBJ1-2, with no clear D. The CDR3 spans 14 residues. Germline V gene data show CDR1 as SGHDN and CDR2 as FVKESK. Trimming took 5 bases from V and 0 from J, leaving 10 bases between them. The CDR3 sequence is CASSSQVANYGYTF. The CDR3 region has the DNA TGTGCCAGCAGCTCCCAGGTTGCTAACTATGGCTACACCTTC.

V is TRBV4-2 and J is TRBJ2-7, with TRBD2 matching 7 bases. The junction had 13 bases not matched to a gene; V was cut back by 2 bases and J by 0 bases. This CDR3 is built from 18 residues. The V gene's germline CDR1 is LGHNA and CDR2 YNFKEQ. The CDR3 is CASSQTDYSGPPSYEQYF. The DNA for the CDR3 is TGTGCCAGCAGCCAAACTGACTATAGCGGGCCTCCCTCCTACGAGCAGTACTTC.

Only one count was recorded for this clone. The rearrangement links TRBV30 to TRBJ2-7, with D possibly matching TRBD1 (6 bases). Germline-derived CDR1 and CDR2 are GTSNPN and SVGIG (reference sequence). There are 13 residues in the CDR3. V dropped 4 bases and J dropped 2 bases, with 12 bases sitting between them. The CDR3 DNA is TGTGCCTGGACGGGACACGGTCCCTACGAGCAGTACTTC. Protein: CAWTGHGPYEQYF.

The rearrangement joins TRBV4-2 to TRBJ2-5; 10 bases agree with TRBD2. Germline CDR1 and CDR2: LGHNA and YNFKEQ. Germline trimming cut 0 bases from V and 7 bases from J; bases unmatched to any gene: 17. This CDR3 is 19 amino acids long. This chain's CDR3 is CASSQDSGASGSWYGTQYF. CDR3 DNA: TGTGCCAGCAGCCAAGACTCGGGGGCTAGCGGGAGTTGGTATGGGACCCAGTACTTC.

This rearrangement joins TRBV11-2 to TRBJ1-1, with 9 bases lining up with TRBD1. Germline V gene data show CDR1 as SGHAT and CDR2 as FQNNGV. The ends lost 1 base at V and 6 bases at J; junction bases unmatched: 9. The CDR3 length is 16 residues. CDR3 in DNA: TGTGCCAGCAGCTTAGTTGGGACAGGGATAATAGCTGAAGCTTTCTTT. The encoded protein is CASSLVGTGIIAEAFF.

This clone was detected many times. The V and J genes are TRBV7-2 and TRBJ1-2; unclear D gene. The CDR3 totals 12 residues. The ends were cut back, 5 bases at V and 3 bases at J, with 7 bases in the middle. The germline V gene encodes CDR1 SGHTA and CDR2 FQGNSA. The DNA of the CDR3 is TGTGCCAGCAGCCCATTCGACTATGGCTACACCTTC. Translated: CASSPFDYGYTF.

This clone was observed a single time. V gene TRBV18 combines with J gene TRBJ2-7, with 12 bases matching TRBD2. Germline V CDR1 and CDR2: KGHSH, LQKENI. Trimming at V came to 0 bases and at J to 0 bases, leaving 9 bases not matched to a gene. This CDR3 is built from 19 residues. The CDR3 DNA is TGTGCCAGCTCACCACCGGAGGAACTAGCGGGAGGCCTCTCCTACGAGCAGTACTTC. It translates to CASSPPEELAGGLSYEQYF.

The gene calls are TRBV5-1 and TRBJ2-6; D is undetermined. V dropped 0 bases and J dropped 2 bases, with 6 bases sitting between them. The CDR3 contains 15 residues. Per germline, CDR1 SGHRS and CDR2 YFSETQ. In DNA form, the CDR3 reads TGCGCCAGCAGCTTGGTTCTAGCTGGGGCCAACGTCCTGACTTTC. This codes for CASSLVLAGANVLTF.

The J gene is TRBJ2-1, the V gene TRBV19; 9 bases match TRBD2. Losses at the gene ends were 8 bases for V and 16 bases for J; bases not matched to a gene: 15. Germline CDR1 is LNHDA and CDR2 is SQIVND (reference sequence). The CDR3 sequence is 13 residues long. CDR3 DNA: TGTGCCAGTGGAAAGTCGGCGGGAGGGCCCGGATTCTTC. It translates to CASGKSAGGPGFF.

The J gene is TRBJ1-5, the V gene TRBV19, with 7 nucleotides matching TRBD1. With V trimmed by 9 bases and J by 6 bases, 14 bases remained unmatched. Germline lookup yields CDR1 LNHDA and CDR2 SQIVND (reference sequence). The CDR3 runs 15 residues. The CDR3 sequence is CASRGGQAGFQPQHF. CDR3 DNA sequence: TGTGCCAGCCGAGGCGGACAGGCTGGATTTCAGCCCCAGCATTTT.

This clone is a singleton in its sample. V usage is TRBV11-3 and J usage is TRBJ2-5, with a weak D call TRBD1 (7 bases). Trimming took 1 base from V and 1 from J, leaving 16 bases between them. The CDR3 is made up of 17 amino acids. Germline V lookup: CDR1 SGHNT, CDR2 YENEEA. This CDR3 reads CASSLARQGGLQETQYF. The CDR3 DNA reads TGTGCCAGCAGCTTAGCGCGACAGGGAGGCCTCCAAGAGACCCAGTACTTC.

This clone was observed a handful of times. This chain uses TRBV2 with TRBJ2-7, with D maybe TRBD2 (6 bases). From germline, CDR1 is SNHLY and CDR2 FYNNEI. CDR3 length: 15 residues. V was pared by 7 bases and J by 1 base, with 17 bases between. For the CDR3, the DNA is TGTGCCAGCAATCTGGGGGGTTGGCAGTCCTACGAGCAGTACTTC. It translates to CASNLGGWQSYEQYF. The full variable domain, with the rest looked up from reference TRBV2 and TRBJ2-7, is EPEVTQTPSHQVTQMGQEVILRCVPISNHLYFYWYRQILGQKVEFLVSFYNNEISEKSEIFDDQFSVERPDGSNFTLKIRSTKLEDSAMYFCASNLGGWQSYEQYFGPGTRLTVT.

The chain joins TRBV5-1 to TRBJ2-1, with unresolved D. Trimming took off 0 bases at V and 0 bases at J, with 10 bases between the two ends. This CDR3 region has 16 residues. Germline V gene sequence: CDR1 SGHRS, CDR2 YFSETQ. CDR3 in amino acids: CASSLAGSHSYNEQFF. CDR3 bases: TGCGCCAGCAGCTTGGCCGGCAGCCACTCCTACAATGAGCAGTTCTTC.

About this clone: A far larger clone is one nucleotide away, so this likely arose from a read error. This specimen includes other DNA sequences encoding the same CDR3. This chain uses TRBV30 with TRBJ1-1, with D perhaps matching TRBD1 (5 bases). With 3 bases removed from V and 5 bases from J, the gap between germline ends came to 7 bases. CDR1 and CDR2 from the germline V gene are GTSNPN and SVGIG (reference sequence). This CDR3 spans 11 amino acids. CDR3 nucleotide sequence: TGTGCCTGGAGGGACATTACTGAAGCTTTCTTT. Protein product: CAWRDITEAFF.

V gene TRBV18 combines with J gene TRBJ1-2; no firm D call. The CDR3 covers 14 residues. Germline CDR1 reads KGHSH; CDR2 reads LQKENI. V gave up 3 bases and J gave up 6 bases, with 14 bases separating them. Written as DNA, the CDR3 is TGTGCCAGCTCACCCGAGCCCGTGGGGAATGGCTACACCTTC. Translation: CASSPEPVGNGYTF.

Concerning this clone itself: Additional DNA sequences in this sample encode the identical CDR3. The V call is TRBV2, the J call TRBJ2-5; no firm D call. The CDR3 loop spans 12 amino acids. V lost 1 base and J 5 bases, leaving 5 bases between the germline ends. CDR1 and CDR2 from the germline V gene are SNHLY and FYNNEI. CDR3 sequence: CASSEERETQYF. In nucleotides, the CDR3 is TGTGCCAGCAGTGAAGAGAGGGAGACCCAGTACTTC.

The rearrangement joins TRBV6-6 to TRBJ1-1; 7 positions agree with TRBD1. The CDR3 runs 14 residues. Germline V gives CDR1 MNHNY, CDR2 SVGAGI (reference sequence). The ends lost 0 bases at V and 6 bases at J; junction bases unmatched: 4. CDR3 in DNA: TGTGCCAGCAGTTACTCGAGGCAGGGGGCTGAAGCTTTCTTT. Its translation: CASSYSRQGAEAFF.

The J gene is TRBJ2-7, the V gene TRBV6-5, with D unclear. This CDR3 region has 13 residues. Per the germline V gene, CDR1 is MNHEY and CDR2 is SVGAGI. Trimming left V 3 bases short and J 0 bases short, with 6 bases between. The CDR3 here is CASSYSSSYEQYF. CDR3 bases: TGTGCCAGCAGTTATAGTAGCTCCTACGAGCAGTACTTC.

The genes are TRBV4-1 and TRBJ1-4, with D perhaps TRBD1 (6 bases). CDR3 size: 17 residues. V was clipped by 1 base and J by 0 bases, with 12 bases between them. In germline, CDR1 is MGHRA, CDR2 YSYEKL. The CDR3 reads CASSQVPRGPTNEKLFF. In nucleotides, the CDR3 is TGCGCCAGCAGCCAAGTCCCTCGGGGGCCAACTAATGAAAAACTGTTTTTT.

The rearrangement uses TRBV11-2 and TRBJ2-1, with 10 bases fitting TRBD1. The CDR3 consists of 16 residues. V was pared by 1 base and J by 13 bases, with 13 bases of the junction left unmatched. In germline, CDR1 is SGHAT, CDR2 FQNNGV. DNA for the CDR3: TGTGCCAGCAGCTTAGGAGGCCCAGGACAGGGGGGAATTCAGTTCTTC. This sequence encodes CASSLGGPGQGGIQFF.

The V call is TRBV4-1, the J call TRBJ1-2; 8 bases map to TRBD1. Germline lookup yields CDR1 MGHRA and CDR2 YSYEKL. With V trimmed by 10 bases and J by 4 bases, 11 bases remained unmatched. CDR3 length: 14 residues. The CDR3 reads CATSPGTGIYGYTF. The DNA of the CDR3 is TGCGCCACCAGTCCCGGGACAGGAATCTATGGCTACACCTTC.

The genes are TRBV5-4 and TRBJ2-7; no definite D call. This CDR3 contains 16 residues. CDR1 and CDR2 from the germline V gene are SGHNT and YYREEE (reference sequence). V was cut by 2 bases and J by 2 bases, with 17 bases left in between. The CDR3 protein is CASSLVKKLGTYEQYF. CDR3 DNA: TGTGCCAGCAGCTTAGTAAAAAAATTAGGGACCTACGAGCAGTACTTC.

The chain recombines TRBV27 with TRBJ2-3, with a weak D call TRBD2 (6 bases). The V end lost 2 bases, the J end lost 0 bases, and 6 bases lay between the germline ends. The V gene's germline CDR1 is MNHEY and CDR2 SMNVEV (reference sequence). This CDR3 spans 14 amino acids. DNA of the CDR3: TGTGCCAGCAGTTTAACTAGCAGCACAGATACGCAGTATTTT. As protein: CASSLTSSTDTQYF.

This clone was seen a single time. This CDR3 reads CASSWGSSYEQYF. CDR3 DNA sequence: TGTGCCAGCAGCTGGGGGAGCTCCTACGAGCAGTACTTC. The chain combines TRBV7-2 with TRBJ2-7; D possibly uses TRBD1 or TRBD2 (5 bases each). V shed 4 bases and J shed 0 bases, with 7 bases lying between them. The CDR3 covers 13 residues. The germline V gene has CDR1 SGHTA and CDR2 FQGNSA.

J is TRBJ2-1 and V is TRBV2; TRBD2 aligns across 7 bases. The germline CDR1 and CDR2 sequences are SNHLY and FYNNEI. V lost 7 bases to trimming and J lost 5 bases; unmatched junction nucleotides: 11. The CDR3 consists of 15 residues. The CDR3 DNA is TGTGCCAGCACCCGAACCCGACTAGCCCACAATGAGCAGTTCTTC. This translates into CASTRTRLAHNEQFF.

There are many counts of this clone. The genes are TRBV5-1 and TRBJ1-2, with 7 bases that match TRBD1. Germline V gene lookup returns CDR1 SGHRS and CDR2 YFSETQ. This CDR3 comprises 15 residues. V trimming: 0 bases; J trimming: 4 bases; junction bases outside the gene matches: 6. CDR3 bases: TGCGCCAGCAGCTTGGGGGACAGATTCGGCTATGGCTACACCTTC. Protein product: CASSLGDRFGYGYTF. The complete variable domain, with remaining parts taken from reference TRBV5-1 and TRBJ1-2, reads KAGVTQTPRYLIKTRGQQVTLSCSPISGHRSVSWYQQTPGQGLQFLFEYFSETQRNKGNFPGRFSGRQFSNSRSEMNVSTLELGDSALYLCASSLGDRFGYGYTFGSGTRLTVV.

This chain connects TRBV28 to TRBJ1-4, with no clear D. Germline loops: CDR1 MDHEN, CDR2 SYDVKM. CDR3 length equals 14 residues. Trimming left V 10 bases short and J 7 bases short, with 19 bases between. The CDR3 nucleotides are TGTGCCACCGGGATAAACTCTGAGGCTGAAAAACTGTTTTTT. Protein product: CATGINSEAEKLFF.

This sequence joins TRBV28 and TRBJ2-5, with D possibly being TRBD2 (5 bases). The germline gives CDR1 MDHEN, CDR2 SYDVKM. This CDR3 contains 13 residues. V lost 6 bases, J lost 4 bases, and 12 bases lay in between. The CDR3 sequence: CASSLPGSETQYF. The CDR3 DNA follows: TGTGCCAGCAGCCTGCCGGGGTCAGAGACCCAGTACTTC.

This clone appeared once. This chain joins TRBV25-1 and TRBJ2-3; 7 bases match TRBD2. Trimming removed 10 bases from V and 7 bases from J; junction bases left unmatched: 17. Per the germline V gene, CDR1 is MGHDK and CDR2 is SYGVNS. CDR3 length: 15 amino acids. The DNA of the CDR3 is TGTGCCACCCAGAGCTGGCGGGAGACGTCATATACGCAGTATTTT. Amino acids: CATQSWRETSYTQYF.